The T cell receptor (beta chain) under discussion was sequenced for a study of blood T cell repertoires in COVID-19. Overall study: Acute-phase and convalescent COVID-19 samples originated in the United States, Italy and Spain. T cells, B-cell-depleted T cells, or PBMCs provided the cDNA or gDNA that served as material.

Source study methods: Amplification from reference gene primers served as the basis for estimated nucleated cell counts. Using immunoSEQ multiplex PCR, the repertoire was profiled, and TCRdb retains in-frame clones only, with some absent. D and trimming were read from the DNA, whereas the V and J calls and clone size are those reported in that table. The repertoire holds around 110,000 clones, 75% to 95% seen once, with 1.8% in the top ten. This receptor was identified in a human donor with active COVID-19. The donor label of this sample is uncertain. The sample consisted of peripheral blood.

CDR3 nucleotide sequence: TGTGCCAGCTCACCCGAAACAGGGAACACTGAAGCTTTCTTT. As protein: CASSPETGNTEAFF. This chain joins TRBV18 and TRBJ1-1; the D gene is possibly TRBD1 (5 bases). This CDR3 is 14 amino acids long. Trimming pared 3 bases from V and 1 base from J, leaving 9 bases between. CDR1 and CDR2 (germline): KGHSH, LQKENI.